This TCR beta chain was retrieved from a study of blood T cell repertoires in COVID-19. Study details: Samples of COVID-19 (acute and convalescent) were obtained from the United States, Italy and Spain. Nucleic acid was either cDNA or gDNA, and it came from T cells, B-cell-depleted T cells, or PBMCs.

Study members were between about 18 and 95 years old and lived in around 24 US regions. Cohorts were determined from participant-reported clinical history. V dropped 3 bases and J dropped 10; count of bases not matched to a gene: 15. The length of the CDR3 is 15 residues. The germline CDR1 and CDR2 sequences are SGHNT and YYREEE (reference sequence). This clone was counted only a few times. The repertoire was sequenced with immunoSEQ multiplex PCR; TCRdb's copy has only in-frame clones and lacks some. This table has fewer than 300,000 clones, approximately 90% appearing once. This receptor was identified in a woman in her thirties or forties with acute COVID-19. Sequencing was carried out using PBMCs or T cells enriched from blood (not recorded which). The chain couples TRBV5-4 to TRBJ1-1; TRBD1 agrees at 7 bases. The CDR3 DNA sequence: TGTGCCAGCAGCTCCGATCCCGGGACAGATCATGGAGCTTTCTTT. Its protein product is CASSSDPGTDHGAFF.